A selection of T cell receptor beta chains follows, all from one sample in a study of cytomegalovirus exposure and HLA in healthy donors. Repertoires were generated with immunoSEQ multiplex PCR, while TCRdb's copy carries only in-frame clones and drops some. This sample has roughly 330,000 clones; around 87% occur once, and the top ten carry 0.95% to 1.5%. Source material: PBMCs. These receptors originate from a woman in her twenties or thirties in good health and CMV-seropositive. Both conserved end residues are part of each CDR3. Fields, in order: CDR3 protein, J gene, V gene.

CASSRSTGIRGANEKLFF	TRBJ1-4	TRBV19
CASRDSGYSYEQYF	TRBJ2-7	TRBV6-5
CASSQGGGRSYNEQFF	TRBJ2-1	TRBV4-3
CASSLGVRGTEAFF	TRBJ1-1	TRBV11-2
CAISSGGFYGYTF	TRBJ1-2	TRBV19
CASSQRANEKLFF	TRBJ1-4	TRBV19
CASSAQTGTNYGYTF	TRBJ1-2	TRBV9
CASSQLGSGDSYEQYF	TRBJ2-7	TRBV5-1
CSARFSGELFF	TRBJ2-2	TRBV20-1
CASSQEASGYNEQFF	TRBJ2-1	TRBV4-3
CRGGDSSEAFF	TRBJ1-1	TRBV20-1
CASSRYRTSNTGELFF	TRBJ2-2	TRBV7-7
CASRLGSPYEQYF	TRBJ2-7	TRBV6-1
CASSPTGGYTF	TRBJ1-2	TRBV7-9
CASSGRTSGDGTDTQYF	TRBJ2-3	TRBV4-2
CASSGGQFQPQHF	TRBJ1-5	TRBV2
CASRREGSYNSPLHF	TRBJ1-6	TRBV6-5
CASRSPTHLFDEQFF	TRBJ2-1	TRBV28
CASRELGPTSYNEQFF	TRBJ2-1	TRBV28
CASGPTRQGLAEQFF	TRBJ2-1	TRBV7-2
CASSSRDRLEQPQHF	TRBJ1-5	TRBV28
CANSLGEGSEKLFF	TRBJ1-4	TRBV28
CASSFRQYAYGYTF	TRBJ1-2	TRBV5-6
CASSFFTQGETEAFF	TRBJ1-1	TRBV5-1
CASGSPSGKLPDTQYF	TRBJ2-3	TRBV13
CASSKQGSYGYTF	TRBJ1-2	TRBV5-1
CASSVVSSSDTQYF	TRBJ2-3	TRBV6-4
CAISDRGVDGYTF	TRBJ1-2	TRBV10-3
CASSLGTVGYTF	TRBJ1-2	TRBV5-1
CASSLRYNEQFF	TRBJ2-1	TRBV10-1
CASSLDSEAIYGYTF	TRBJ1-2	TRBV11-2
CASSLAGATYNEQFF	TRBJ2-1	TRBV28
CASSQNLEYHTDTQYF	TRBJ2-3	TRBV2
CASRTGIGTEAFF	TRBJ1-1	TRBV2
CAISGWANRYEQYF	TRBJ2-7	TRBV10-3
CASSLVPGQGSIF	TRBJ1-6	TRBV11-2
CASSPGQGGTTNEKLFF	TRBJ1-4	TRBV2